The TCR beta chain described here comes from a study of neurological immune-mediated disorders. TCRdb itself ran the 5' RACE reads through MiXCR, one entry per CDR3 protein. The profile shows under 60,000 distinct CDR3 sequences, approximately 16% of them singletons. This clonotype was found many times. The CDR3 has 16 residues. With 6 bases removed from V and 0 bases from J, the gap between germline ends came to 15 bases. The germline CDR1 and CDR2 sequences are MNHEY and SMNVEV (reference sequence). The chain employs TRBV27 and TRBJ2-1; no definite D call. The source material was PBMCs. The origin of this receptor is a man between 60 and 75 years old in good health. This CDR3 is CASRHKVVSSYNEQFF. CDR3 DNA sequence: TGTGCCAGCAGGCATAAAGTGGTGAGCTCCTACAATGAGCAGTTCTTC.